A single sample is the source of the 29 T cell receptor beta chains below, sequenced in a study of technical replicates of blood from a few donors. The assay was immunoSEQ multiplex PCR, and TCRdb's table has in-frame clones only and misses some. The sample yields tens of thousands of clones, about 95% seen once. Specimen: T cells isolated from PBMCs. The source is a human donor in good health.

V and J are TRBV30 and TRBJ2-3; 7 bases map to TRBD2. CDR1 and CDR2 from the germline V gene are GTSNPN and SVGIG (reference sequence). The V segment lost 5 bases and the J segment 2 bases; nucleotides outside the gene matches: 10. The CDR3 covers 15 residues. CDR3 residues: CAWSPGGLVTDTQYF. CDR3 sequence (DNA): TGTGCCTGGTCCCCGGGAGGACTGGTCACAGATACGCAGTATTTT. The full variable domain, its missing parts supplied by reference TRBV30 and TRBJ2-3, is SQTIHQWPATLVQPVGSPLSLECTVEGTSNPNLYWYRQAAGRGLQLLFYSVGIGQISSEVPQNLSASRPQDRQFILSSKKLLLSDSGFYLCAWSPGGLVTDTQYFGPGTRLTVL.

This rearrangement joins TRBV29-1 to TRBJ2-1, with 7 bases lining up with TRBD2. The germline V gene has CDR1 SQVTM and CDR2 ANQGSEA. With 7 bases clipped from V and 3 bases from J, the junction kept 6 bases outside the gene matches. The CDR3 has 13 residues. CDR3 nucleotide sequence: TGCAGCGGCTCTAGCGGCATCTACAATGAGCAGTTCTTC. Its protein product is CSGSSGIYNEQFF.

J is TRBJ1-2 and V is TRBV4-3; D uncertain. Germline V gene sequence: CDR1 LGHNA, CDR2 YSLEER. The germline V and J ends were trimmed by 4 bases and 2 bases, with 14 bases remaining between them. This CDR3 spans 15 amino acids. The CDR3 is CASSLLGSRNYGYTF. The CDR3 nucleotides are TGCGCCAGCAGCCTTTTGGGCAGTAGGAACTATGGCTACACCTTC.

This chain uses TRBV27 with TRBJ1-5; weak D call: TRBD1 (5 bases). Germline values: CDR1 MNHEY, CDR2 SMNVEV (reference sequence). V lost 7 bases to trimming and J lost 6 bases, with 16 bases between them. The CDR3 sequence is 14 residues long. The DNA of the CDR3 is TGTGCCAGCACTATGTATGGGGGAGGTCAGCCCCAGCATTTT. Its translation is CASTMYGGGQPQHF.

The chain links TRBV4-3 to TRBJ1-2; D is uncertain. Germline loops: CDR1 LGHNA, CDR2 YSLEER. The CDR3 is made up of 13 amino acids. Trimming shortened V by 4 bases and J by 4 bases, and 10 bases separated the two germline ends. In nucleotides, the CDR3 is TGCGCCAGCAGCCGCTCCGGTGCCTATGGCTACACCTTC. Its translation: CASSRSGAYGYTF.

The V gene is TRBV9, the J gene TRBJ2-7; 7 nucleotides match TRBD2. The CDR3 runs to 16 residues. Trimming took 3 bases from V and 5 from J; bases not matched to a gene: 14. Germline V CDR1 and CDR2: SGDLS, YYNGEE. The CDR3 DNA is TGTGCCAGCAGCGCGGGGACTATTGTTTGGGCCCACGAGCAGTACTTC. It yields the protein CASSAGTIVWAHEQYF.

The chain recombines TRBV5-8 with TRBJ2-1; TRBD2 aligns across 12 bases. Losses at the gene ends were 3 bases for V and 6 bases for J; bases not matched to a gene: 13. There are 18 residues in the CDR3. The germline CDR1 and CDR2 sequences are SGHTS and YDEGEE. The CDR3 coding sequence is TGTGCCAGCAGCTACGAAGGCCTTGGACTAGCGGGACGCAATGAGCAGTTCTTC. Protein sequence: CASSYEGLGLAGRNEQFF.

This clone was observed a single time. The V call is TRBV5-1, the J call TRBJ2-7, with D possibly TRBD2 on 6 matching bases. Trimming took off 2 bases at V and 2 bases at J, with 14 bases between the two ends. Germline V gives CDR1 SGHRS, CDR2 YFSETQ. This CDR3 has 15 amino acids. CDR3 nucleotides: TGCGCCAGCAGCTTCTCCGGGAGCTTAGCCTACGAGCAGTACTTC. This translates into CASSFSGSLAYEQYF.

This rearrangement joins TRBV11-3 to TRBJ2-4, with 9 bases aligning to TRBD2. The length of the CDR3 is 17 residues. CDR1 is SGHNT, CDR2 YENEEA, per germline. Losses at the gene ends were 1 base for V and 5 bases for J; bases not matched to a gene: 9. The CDR3 DNA reads TGTGCCAGCAGCTTAGGCAAACTAGCGGGCGCCCAAAACATTCAGTACTTC. Translating it yields CASSLGKLAGAQNIQYF.

The chain links TRBV10-1 to TRBJ2-7, with 8 nucleotides matching TRBD1. The CDR3 has 14 residues. V lost 0 bases and J lost 4; bases outside the gene matches: 2. Germline-derived CDR1 and CDR2 are WNHNN and SYGVQD (reference sequence). The CDR3 region is CASSESGQVYEQYF. For the CDR3, the DNA is TGCGCCAGCAGTGAGTCGGGACAGGTATACGAGCAGTACTTC.

The chain uses TRBV28 and TRBJ1-1; no firm D call. With 3 bases removed from V and 6 bases from J, the gap between germline ends came to 29 bases. This CDR3 region has 19 residues. From germline, CDR1 is MDHEN and CDR2 SYDVKM. The CDR3 DNA reads TGTGCCAGCAGTTTGCCCCATTTGAAGGACCGCGTGAGGGCCGCTGAAGCTTTCTTT. This encodes CASSLPHLKDRVRAAEAFF.

In this sample, this clone turned up a few times. Because the CDR3's place on the DNA is in doubt, the DNA is left out and the CDR3 is given as listed by TCRdb. J is TRBJ2-7 and V is TRBV6-1; the table names TRBD2, a call not compared with the DNA. Germline-derived CDR1 and CDR2 are MNHNS and SASEGT. The CDR3 has 12 amino acids, counting both end residues. The chain's CDR3 is CASSEAWGEGNF.

The genes are TRBV12-5 and TRBJ2-2; 8 nucleotides agree with TRBD2. The CDR3 is 15 amino acids. J was trimmed by 6 bases and V by 6 bases; bases with no gene match: 9. Germline V gene data show CDR1 as LGHNT and CDR2 as FRNRAP. DNA of the CDR3: TGTGCTAGTGGACCGGGACTAGGAGGCCCCGGGGAGCTGTTTTTT. Amino acids: CASGPGLGGPGELFF.

The V gene is TRBV21-1, the J gene TRBJ2-7; TRBD1, the D gene given by the table, was not confirmed from the DNA. TRBV21-1 is described as a pseudogene. The CDR3 is 17 amino acids. This chain's CDR3 is CASSKVERGTAVYEQYF. CDR3 DNA sequence: TGTGCCAGCAGCAAAGTGGAGAGGGGGACGGCCGTTTACGAGCAGTACTTC.

The chain uses TRBV5-1 and TRBJ2-2; 9 nucleotides align to TRBD2. The CDR3 is 16 amino acids. V shed 0 bases, J shed 4 bases, and the junction held 4 bases outside the gene matches. Germline V lookup: CDR1 SGHRS, CDR2 YFSETQ. CDR3 bases: TGCGCCAGCAGCTTGGGTGTTAGCGGGGGCACCGGGGAGCTGTTTTTT. It codes for CASSLGVSGGTGELFF.

This clone was counted once. The genes are TRBV5-1 and TRBJ2-3; the match to TRBD1 covers 9 bases. CDR1 is SGHRS and CDR2 is YFSETQ in the germline V gene. The CDR3 consists of 15 residues. V was clipped by 3 bases and J by 1 base; unmatched bases: 3. The CDR3 coding sequence is TGCGCCAGCAGCTACAGGACAGGGGGCACAGATACGCAGTATTTT. Protein: CASSYRTGGTDTQYF.

This rearrangement joins TRBV19 to TRBJ1-2; 7 bases are shared with TRBD1. The trim removed 4 bases at V and 8 bases at J, leaving 4 bases unmatched. CDR3 length equals 12 residues. In germline, CDR1 is LNHDA, CDR2 SQIVND (reference sequence). In DNA, the CDR3 is TGTGCCAGTAGTACCGACAGGGTAGGCTACACCTTC. As protein: CASSTDRVGYTF.

The chain couples TRBV19 to TRBJ1-2; D gene ambiguous. The germline V and J ends were trimmed by 3 bases and 7 bases, with 15 bases remaining between them. Germline loops: CDR1 LNHDA, CDR2 SQIVND (reference sequence). This CDR3 spans 14 amino acids. The CDR3 region is CASSIDGELAGYTF. CDR3 DNA sequence: TGTGCCAGTAGTATTGATGGGGAGCTAGCTGGCTACACCTTC.

The rearrangement links TRBV7-2 to TRBJ2-5; D unresolved. Judging by the DNA end, TRBJ2-7 fits better; the J call may be wrong. The CDR3 sequence is 14 residues long. CDR1 and CDR2 (germline): SGHTA, FQGNSA. CDR3 protein: CASSEVYGSNEQYF. CDR3 bases: TGTGCCAGCAGCGAGGTTTACGGATCGAACGAGCAGTACTTC.

The rearrangement links TRBV28 to TRBJ1-2, with D uncertain. This CDR3 spans 13 amino acids. V lost 8 bases and J lost 8, with 18 bases in between. CDR1 is MDHEN, CDR2 SYDVKM, per germline. CDR3 amino acids: CASEQPTTLGYTF. Here the CDR3 DNA reads TGTGCCAGCGAGCAGCCTACGACATTGGGCTACACCTTC.

The CDR3: CASRRPGTGRSNQPQHF. In DNA, the CDR3 is TGTGCCAGCAGGAGGCCGGGAACGGGCAGGAGCAATCAGCCCCAGCATTTT. The rearrangement joins TRBV5-4 to TRBJ1-5; D gene ambiguous. This CDR3 contains 17 residues. Germline V gene lookup returns CDR1 SGHNT and CDR2 YYREEE (reference sequence). The V end was cut by 5 bases, the J end by 1 base, with 19 bases between. The full variable domain, in which reference TRBV5-4 and TRBJ1-5 provide the parts outside the CDR3, is ETGVTQSPTHLIKTRGQQVTLRCSSQSGHNTVSWYQQALGQGPQFIFQYYREEENGRGNFPPRFSGLQFPNYSSELNVNALELDDSALYLCASRRPGTGRSNQPQHFGDGTRLSIL.

The chain carries TRBV6-1 and TRBJ2-7; D unresolved. This CDR3 comprises 13 residues. Germline CDR1 MNHNS, CDR2 SASEGT. The germline V and J ends were trimmed by 4 bases and 2 bases, with 9 bases remaining between them. The CDR3 region has the DNA TGTGCCAGCAGTGCATACAGAGCCTACGAGCAGTACTTC. Its translation: CASSAYRAYEQYF.

The chain combines TRBV2 with TRBJ1-5; 8 nucleotides align to TRBD1. CDR1 SNHLY and CDR2 FYNNEI come from the germline V gene. V shed 7 bases, J shed 4 bases, and the junction held 9 bases outside the gene matches. The CDR3 contains 15 residues. CDR3 in DNA: TGTGCCAGCAAGGGCTTAACAGGGGGTAATCAGCCCCAGCATTTT. This sequence encodes CASKGLTGGNQPQHF.

The genes are TRBV5-1 and TRBJ1-4, with 7 bases lining up with TRBD1. V was pared by 7 bases and J by 5 bases, with 5 bases of the junction left unmatched. The CDR3 spans 13 residues. In germline, CDR1 is SGHRS, CDR2 YFSETQ. The CDR3 spells CASRAGGNEKLFF. CDR3 DNA sequence: TGCGCCAGCCGAGCAGGGGGAAATGAAAAACTGTTTTTT.

This clone was found once. This CDR3 reads CASSYSGGTTYEQYF. CDR3 DNA: TGTGCCAGCAGTTACTCTGGGGGGACCACCTACGAGCAGTACTTC. The rearrangement uses TRBV6-5 and TRBJ2-7, with TRBD2 as a possible D gene (6 bases). The length of the CDR3 is 15 residues. Germline V CDR1 and CDR2: MNHEY, SVGAGI. The V gene lost 0 bases and the J gene lost 2 bases, with 11 bases spanning the gap.

The V and J genes are TRBV7-9 and TRBJ2-7, with TRBD1 matching 11 bases. CDR1 SEHNR and CDR2 FQNEAQ come from the germline V gene (reference sequence). The CDR3 runs to 16 residues. The trim removed 5 bases at V and 5 bases at J, leaving 11 bases unmatched. CDR3 in DNA: TGTGCCAGCAGCCTAAAATGGGGACAGGGGGAGAACGAGCAGTACTTC. Translation: CASSLKWGQGENEQYF.

The genes are TRBV29-1 and TRBJ1-4; maybe TRBD1 (5 bases). Trimming removed 6 bases at V and 4 bases at J, with 9 bases between. This CDR3 contains 12 residues. Germline loops: CDR1 SQVTM, CDR2 ANQGSEA. CDR3 residues: CSVGGVNEKLFF. The CDR3 DNA is TGCAGCGTGGGGGGAGTTAATGAAAAACTGTTTTTT.

The V gene is TRBV5-4, the J gene TRBJ2-5; D gene uncertain. In germline, CDR1 is SGHNT, CDR2 YYREEE (reference sequence). The CDR3 contains 13 residues. The germline V and J ends were trimmed by 1 base and 2 bases, with 6 bases remaining between them. The CDR3 DNA follows: TGTGCCAGCAGCTTGTCACAGCAAGAGACCCAGTACTTC. Encoded protein: CASSLSQQETQYF. Combining the CDR3 with reference TRBV5-4 and TRBJ2-5 gives the whole variable domain ETGVTQSPTHLIKTRGQQVTLRCSSQSGHNTVSWYQQALGQGPQFIFQYYREEENGRGNFPPRFSGLQFPNYSSELNVNALELDDSALYLCASSLSQQETQYFGPGTRLLVL.

The chain uses TRBV9 and TRBJ2-7; unclear D gene. The germline V and J ends were trimmed by 3 bases and 6 bases, with 13 bases remaining between them. The CDR3 is 13 amino acids. Germline CDR1 SGDLS, CDR2 YYNGEE. This CDR3 reads CASSDGPSGEQYF. The CDR3 nucleotides are TGTGCCAGCAGCGATGGCCCCTCTGGCGAGCAGTACTTC.